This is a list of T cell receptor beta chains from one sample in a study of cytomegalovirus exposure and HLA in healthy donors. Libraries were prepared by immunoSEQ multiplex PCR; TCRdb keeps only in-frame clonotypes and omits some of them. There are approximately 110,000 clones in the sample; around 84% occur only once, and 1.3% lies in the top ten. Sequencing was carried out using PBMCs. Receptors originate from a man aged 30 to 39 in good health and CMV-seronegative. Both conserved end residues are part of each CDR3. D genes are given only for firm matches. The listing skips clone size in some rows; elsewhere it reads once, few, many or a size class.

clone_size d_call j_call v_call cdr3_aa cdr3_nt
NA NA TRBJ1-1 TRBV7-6 CASSLALGGPGHEAFF TGTGCCAGCAGCTTAGCGTTAGGGGGACCTGGTCATGAAGCTTTCTTT
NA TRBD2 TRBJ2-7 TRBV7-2 CASSLLAGGPYEQYF TGTGCCAGCAGCCTACTAGCGGGGGGGCCCTACGAGCAGTACTTC
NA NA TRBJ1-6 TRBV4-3 CASRVREDGYNSPLHF TGCGCCAGCAGAGTTCGGGAGGACGGGTATAATTCACCCCTCCACTTT
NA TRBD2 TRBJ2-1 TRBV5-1 CASSPRLAGGYNEQFF TGCGCCAGCAGTCCTAGACTAGCGGGAGGATACAATGAGCAGTTCTTC
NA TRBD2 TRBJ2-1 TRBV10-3 CAISELAGRGNEQFF TGTGCCATCAGTGAACTAGCGGGGAGAGGGAATGAGCAGTTCTTC
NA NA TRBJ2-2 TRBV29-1 CSARETNTGELFF TGCAGCGCCCGGGAGACGAACACCGGGGAGCTGTTTTTT
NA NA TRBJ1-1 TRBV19 CASRDRTMNTEAFF TGTGCCAGTAGGGACAGAACCATGAACACTGAAGCTTTCTTT
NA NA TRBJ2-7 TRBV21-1 CASAGAGQCGLQCSYEQYF TGTGCCAGCGCGGGAGCCGGACAGTGCGGACTTCAATGTTCCTACGAGCAGTACTTC
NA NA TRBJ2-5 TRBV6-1 CASADPGVETQYF TGTGCTTCAGCTGACCCTGGAGTTGAGACCCAGTACTTC
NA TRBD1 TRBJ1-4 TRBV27 CASIPGTGGLFGEKLFF TGTGCCAGCATACCCGGGACAGGGGGCTTGTTTGGTGAAAAACTGTTTTTT
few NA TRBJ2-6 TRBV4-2 CASSQDSGGYSGANVLTF TGTGCCAGCAGCCAAGACTCAGGAGGCTACTCTGGGGCCAACGTCCTGACTTTC
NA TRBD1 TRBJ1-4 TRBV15 CATRRGQGKEKLFF TGTGCCACCAGAAGAGGACAGGGGAAGGAAAAACTGTTTTTT
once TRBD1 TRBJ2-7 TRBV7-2 CASSLDRDRIYEQYF TGTGCCAGCAGCTTAGATCGGGACAGGATCTACGAGCAGTACTTC
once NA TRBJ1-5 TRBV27 CASRAQMRNQPQHF TGTGCCAGCAGGGCCCAAATGCGCAATCAGCCCCAGCATTTT
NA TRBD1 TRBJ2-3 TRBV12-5 CASGFSTGVTDTQYF TGTGCTAGTGGTTTTTCGACAGGGGTGACAGATACGCAGTATTTT
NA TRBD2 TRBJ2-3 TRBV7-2 CASSLGLAGGTDTQYF TGTGCCAGCAGCTTAGGCCTAGCGGGGGGCACAGATACGCAGTATTTT
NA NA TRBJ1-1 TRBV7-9 CASSLGVGGMNTEAFF TGTGCCAGCAGCTTAGGCGTAGGAGGAATGAACACTGAAGCTTTCTTT
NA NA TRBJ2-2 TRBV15 CATSRAQGTTGELFF TGTGCCACCAGCAGAGCGCAGGGGACCACCGGGGAGCTGTTTTTT
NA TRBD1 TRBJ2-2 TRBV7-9 CASSYSGGGTGELFF TGTGCCAGCAGCTACTCAGGGGGCGGCACCGGGGAGCTGTTTTTT
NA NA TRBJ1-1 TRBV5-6 CASSQRMEMVAEAFF TGTGCCAGCAGCCAACGCATGGAGATGGTCGCTGAAGCTTTCTTT
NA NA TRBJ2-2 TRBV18 CASSPQGPYTGELFF TGTGCCAGCTCACCACAGGGGCCGTACACCGGGGAGCTGTTTTTT
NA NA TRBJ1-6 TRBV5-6 CASSPSRQSYNSPLHF TGTGCCAGCAGCCCCTCAAGACAGAGCTATAATTCACCCCTCCACTTT
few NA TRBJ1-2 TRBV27 CASSLNGQTNYGYTF TGTGCCAGCAGTTTAAACGGACAAACGAACTATGGCTACACCTTC
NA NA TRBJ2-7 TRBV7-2 CASSSYFPGGNEQYF TGTGCCAGCAGCTCCTATTTCCCAGGGGGGAACGAGCAGTACTTC
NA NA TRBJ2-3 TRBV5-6 CASSLRAAKYF TGTGCCAGCAGCTTACGCGCGGCAAAGTATTTT
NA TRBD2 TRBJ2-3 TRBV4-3 CASSHPTTQRGATDTQYF TGCGCCAGCAGCCACCCTACCACCCAGCGGGGTGCCACAGATACGCAGTATTTT
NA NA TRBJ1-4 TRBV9 CASSPGQTGTNEKLFF TGTGCCAGCAGCCCCGGACAAACGGGAACTAATGAAAAACTGTTTTTT
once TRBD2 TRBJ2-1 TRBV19 CASSVELAGFTHEQFF TGTGCCAGTAGTGTTGAACTAGCGGGATTTACACATGAGCAGTTCTTC